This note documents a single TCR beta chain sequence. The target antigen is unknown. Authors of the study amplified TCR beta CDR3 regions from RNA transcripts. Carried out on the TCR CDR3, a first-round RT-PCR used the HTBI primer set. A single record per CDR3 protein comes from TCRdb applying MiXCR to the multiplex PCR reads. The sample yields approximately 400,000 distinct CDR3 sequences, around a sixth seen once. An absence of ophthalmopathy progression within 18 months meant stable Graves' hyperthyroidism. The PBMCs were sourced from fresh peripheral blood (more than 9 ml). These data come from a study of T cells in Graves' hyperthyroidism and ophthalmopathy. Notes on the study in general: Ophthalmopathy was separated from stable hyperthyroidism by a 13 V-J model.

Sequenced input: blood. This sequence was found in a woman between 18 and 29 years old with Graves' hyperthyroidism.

In DNA form, the CDR3 reads TGTGCCATCAGTGGTTCTCGGGAGCAGTACTTC. Translated, it gives CAISGSREQYF. The rearrangement joins TRBV10-3 to TRBJ2-7; D not resolved. CDR3 size: 11 residues. The V gene lost 4 bases and the J gene lost 7 bases, with 8 bases spanning the gap. Germline CDR1 ENHRY, CDR2 SYGVKD.